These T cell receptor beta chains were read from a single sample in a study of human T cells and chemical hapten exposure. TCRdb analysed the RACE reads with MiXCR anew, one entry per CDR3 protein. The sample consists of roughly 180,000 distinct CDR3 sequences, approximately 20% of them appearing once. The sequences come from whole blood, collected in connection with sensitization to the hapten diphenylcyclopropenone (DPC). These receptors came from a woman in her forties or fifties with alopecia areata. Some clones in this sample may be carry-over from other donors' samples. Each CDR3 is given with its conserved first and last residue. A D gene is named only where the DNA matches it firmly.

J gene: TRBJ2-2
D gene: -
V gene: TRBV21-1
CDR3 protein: CASSPTQGNTGELFF

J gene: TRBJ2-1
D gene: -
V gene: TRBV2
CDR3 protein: CASSPTWRGDNEQFF

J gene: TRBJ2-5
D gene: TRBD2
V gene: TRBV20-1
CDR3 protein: CSARDGASGSTRSQYF

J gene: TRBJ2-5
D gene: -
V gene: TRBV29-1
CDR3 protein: CSVGKETQYF

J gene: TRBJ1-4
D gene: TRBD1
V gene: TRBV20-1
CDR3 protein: CSADRQGGVELFF

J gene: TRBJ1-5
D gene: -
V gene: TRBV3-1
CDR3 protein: CASGSGDQPQHF

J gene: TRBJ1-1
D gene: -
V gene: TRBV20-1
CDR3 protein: CSARDRLQGNTEAFF

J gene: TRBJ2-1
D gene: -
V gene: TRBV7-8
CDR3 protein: CASSLETARGTSLFF

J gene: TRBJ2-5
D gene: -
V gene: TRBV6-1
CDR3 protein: CASSTGPPGTQYF

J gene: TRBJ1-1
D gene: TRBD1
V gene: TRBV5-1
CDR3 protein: CASSLPGGSNTEAFF

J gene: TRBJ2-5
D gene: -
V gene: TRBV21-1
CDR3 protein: CASSKVNPLETQYF

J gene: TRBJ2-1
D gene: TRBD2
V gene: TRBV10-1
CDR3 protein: CASSELGPSGRRNEQFF

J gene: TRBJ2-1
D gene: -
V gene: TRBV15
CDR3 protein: CATSRFTLTSSYNEQFF

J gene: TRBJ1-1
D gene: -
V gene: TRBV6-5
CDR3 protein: CASSYTGVRPQSEAFF

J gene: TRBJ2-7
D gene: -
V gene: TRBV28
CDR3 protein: CASSPTTTYEQYF

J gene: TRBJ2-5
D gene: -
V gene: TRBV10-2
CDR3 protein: CASSVGARETQYF

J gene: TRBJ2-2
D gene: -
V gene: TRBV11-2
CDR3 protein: CASSLARAYTGELFF

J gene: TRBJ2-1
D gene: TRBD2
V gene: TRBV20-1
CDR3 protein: CSVPSGSYNEQFF

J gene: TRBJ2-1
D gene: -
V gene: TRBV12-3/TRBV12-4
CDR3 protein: CASARRTLYNEQFF

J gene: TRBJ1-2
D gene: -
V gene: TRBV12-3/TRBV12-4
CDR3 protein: CASRRTVPHYTF

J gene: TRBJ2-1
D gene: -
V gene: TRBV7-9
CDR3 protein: CASSSRLSYNEQFF

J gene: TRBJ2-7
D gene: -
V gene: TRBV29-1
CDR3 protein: CSVGTVAYEQYF

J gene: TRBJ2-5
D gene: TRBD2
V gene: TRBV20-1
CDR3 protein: CSAGTSGSETQYF

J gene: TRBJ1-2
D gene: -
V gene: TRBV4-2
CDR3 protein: CASSQDQQGRGYTF

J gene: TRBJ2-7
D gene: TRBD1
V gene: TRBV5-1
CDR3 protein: CASSLGSQGAYEQYF

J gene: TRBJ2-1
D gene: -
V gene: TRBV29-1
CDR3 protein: CSVDSRSSYNEQFF

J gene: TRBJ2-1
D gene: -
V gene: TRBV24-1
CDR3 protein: CATSLQGVDEQFF

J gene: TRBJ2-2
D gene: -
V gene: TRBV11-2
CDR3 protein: CASSLNTGITGELFF

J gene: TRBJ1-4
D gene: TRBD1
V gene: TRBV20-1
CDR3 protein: CSADREVF

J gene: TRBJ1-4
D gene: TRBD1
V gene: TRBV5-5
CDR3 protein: CASSLGTGFEKLFF

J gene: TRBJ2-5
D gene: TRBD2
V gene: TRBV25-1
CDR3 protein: CASSEAGVETQYF

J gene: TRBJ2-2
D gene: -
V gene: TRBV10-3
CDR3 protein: CAISESGSDTGELFF

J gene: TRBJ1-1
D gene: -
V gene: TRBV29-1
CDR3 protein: CSVARDTEAFF

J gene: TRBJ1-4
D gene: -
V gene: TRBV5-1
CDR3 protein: CASSPGHANEKLFF

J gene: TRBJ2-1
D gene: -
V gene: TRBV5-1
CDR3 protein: CASSLDYDNEQFF

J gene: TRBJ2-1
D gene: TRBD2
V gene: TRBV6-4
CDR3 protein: CASSEGLAGGYEQFF

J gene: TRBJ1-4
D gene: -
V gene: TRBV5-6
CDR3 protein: CASSPTGRSEKLFF

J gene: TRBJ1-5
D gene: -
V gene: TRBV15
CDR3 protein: CATSRDPVGQGGQPQHF

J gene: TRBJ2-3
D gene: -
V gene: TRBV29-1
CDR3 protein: CSVIAVSTDTQYF

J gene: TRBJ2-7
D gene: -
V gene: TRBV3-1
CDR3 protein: CASSPQTYEQYF

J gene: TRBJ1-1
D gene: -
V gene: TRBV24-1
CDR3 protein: CATRGSTEAFF

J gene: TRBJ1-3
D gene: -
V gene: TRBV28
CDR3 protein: CASSLPGNTIYF

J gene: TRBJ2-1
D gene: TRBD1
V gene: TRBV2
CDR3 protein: CASQTGGSYNEQFF

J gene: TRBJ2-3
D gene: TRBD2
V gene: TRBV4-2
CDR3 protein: CASSQEAGLAGFTDTQYF

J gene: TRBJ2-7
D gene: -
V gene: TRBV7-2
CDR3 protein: CASSLSASYEQYF